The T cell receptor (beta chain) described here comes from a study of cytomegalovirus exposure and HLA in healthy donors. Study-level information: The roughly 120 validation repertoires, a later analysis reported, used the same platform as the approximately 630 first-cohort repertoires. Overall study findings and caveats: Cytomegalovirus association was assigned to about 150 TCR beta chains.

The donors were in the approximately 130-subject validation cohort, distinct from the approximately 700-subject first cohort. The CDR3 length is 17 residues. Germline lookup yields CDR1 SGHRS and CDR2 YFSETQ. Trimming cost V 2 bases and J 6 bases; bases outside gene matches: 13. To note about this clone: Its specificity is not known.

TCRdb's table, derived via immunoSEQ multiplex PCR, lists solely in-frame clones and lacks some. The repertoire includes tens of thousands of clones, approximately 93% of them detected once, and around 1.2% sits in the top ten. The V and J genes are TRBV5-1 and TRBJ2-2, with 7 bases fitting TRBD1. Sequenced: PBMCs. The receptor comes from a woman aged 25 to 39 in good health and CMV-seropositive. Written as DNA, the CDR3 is TGCGCCAGCAGCTTAAAACTGACAGGGTATCCCTCCGGGGAGCTGTTTTTT. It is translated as CASSLKLTGYPSGELFF.